A few counts support the clone carrying this T cell receptor (beta chain). Its antigen is undetermined. The entry originates in a study of post-analysis software for immune sequencing data. The overall study: Progressive-relapsing, secondary progressive and relapsing-remitting multiple sclerosis were among the disease courses included.

Study-wide findings and caveats: Controls had lower frequencies than patients of about 5 TRBV segments, which included TRBV5-6, TRBV5-1 and TRBV20-1. Batch-matched samples strongly co-clustered by F measure. Normalized Chao1 diversity was significantly reduced in patients versus controls.

CDR1 is MGHRA and CDR2 is YSYEKL in the germline V gene. The CDR3 totals 13 residues. Trimming removed 3 bases from V and 8 bases from J, with 13 bases in between. Sequencing libraries made from TCR beta cDNA carried unique molecular identifiers. Input populations of roughly 0.9 to 10 million T cells gave rise to approximately 500,000 cDNA molecules. TCRdb reanalysed the PCR reads using MiXCR and keeps one entry per CDR3 protein. The data hold roughly 800,000 distinct CDR3 sequences, with 53% observed a single time. The material sequenced was blood. The TCR sequence derives from a girl aged 5-17 years with multiple sclerosis. This chain connects TRBV4-1 to TRBJ1-2; weak D call: TRBD1 (5 bases). The CDR3 here is CASSQSRGEGYTF. In nucleotides, the CDR3 is TGCGCCAGCAGCCAGTCTAGGGGTGAGGGCTACACCTTC.